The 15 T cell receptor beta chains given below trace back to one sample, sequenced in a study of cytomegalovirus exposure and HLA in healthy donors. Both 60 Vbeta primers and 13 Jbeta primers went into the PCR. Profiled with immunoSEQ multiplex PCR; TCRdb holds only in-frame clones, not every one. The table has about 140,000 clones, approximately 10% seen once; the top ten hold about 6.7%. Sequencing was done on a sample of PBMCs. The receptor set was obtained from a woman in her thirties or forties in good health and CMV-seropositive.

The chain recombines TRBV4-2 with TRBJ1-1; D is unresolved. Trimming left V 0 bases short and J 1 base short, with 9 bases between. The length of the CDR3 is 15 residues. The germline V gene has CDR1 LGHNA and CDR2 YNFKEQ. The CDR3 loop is CASSQDSRGNTEAFF. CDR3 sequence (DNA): TGTGCCAGCAGCCAAGATTCACGGGGGAACACTGAAGCTTTCTTT.

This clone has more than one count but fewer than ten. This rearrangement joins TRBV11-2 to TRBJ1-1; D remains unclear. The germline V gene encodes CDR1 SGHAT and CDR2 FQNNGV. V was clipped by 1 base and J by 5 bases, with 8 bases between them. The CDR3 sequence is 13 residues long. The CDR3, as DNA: TGTGCCAGCAGCTTAGGGGAGCGGACTGAAGCTTTCTTT. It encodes CASSLGERTEAFF.

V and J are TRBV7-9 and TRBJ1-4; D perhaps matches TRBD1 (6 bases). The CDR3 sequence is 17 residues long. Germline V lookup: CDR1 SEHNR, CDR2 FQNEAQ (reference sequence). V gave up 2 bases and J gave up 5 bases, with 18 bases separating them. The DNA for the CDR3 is TGTGCCAGCAGCTTATCAGTGGGGGCAGGGTTCAATGAAAAACTGTTTTTT. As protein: CASSLSVGAGFNEKLFF.

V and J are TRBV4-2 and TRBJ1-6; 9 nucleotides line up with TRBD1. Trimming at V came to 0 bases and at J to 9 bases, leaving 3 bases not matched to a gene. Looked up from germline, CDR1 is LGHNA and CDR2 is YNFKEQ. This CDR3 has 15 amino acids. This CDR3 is CASSQDGQGISPLHF. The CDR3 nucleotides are TGTGCCAGCAGCCAAGATGGACAGGGGATTTCACCCCTCCACTTT.

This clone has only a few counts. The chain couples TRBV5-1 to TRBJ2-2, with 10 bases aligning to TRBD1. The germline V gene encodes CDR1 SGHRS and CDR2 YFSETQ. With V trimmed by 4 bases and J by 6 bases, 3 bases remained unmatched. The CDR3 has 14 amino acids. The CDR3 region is CASSVGQGAGELFF. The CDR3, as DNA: TGCGCCAGCAGCGTCGGACAGGGGGCCGGGGAGCTGTTTTTT. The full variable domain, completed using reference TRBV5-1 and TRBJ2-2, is KAGVTQTPRYLIKTRGQQVTLSCSPISGHRSVSWYQQTPGQGLQFLFEYFSETQRNKGNFPGRFSGRQFSNSRSEMNVSTLELGDSALYLCASSVGQGAGELFFGEGSRLTVL.

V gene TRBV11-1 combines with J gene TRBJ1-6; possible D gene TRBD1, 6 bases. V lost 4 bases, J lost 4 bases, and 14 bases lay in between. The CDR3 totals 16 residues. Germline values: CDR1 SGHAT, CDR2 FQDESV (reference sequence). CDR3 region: CASSSTGRGYNSPLHF. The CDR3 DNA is TGTGCCAGCAGCTCCACAGGGAGGGGGTATAATTCACCCCTCCACTTT. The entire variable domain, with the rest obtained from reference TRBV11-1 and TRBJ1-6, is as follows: EAEVAQSPRYKITEKSQAVAFWCDPISGHATLYWYRQILGQGPELLVQFQDESVVDDSQLPKDRFSAERLKGVDSTLKIQPAELGDSAMYLCASSSTGRGYNSPLHFGNGTRLTVT.

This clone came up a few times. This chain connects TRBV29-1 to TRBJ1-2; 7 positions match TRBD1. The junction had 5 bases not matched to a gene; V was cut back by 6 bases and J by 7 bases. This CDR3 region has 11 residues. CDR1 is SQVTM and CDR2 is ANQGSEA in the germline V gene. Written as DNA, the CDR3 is TGCAGCGTAAGACAGGGTGGTGGCTACACCTTC. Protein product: CSVRQGGGYTF.

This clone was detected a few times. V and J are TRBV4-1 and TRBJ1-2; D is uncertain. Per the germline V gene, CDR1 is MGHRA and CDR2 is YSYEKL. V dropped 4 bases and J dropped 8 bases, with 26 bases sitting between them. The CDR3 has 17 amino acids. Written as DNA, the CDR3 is TGCGCCAGCAGCCCGGGGAGGTACAGCGACCAAGTTTTAGGCTACACCTTC. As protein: CASSPGRYSDQVLGYTF.

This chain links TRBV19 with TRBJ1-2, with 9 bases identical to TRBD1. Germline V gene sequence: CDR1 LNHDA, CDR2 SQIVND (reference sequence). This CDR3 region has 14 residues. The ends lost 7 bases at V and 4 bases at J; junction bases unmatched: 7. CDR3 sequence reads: CASTGTGTFYGYTF. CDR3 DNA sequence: TGTGCCAGTACCGGGACAGGGACGTTCTATGGCTACACCTTC.

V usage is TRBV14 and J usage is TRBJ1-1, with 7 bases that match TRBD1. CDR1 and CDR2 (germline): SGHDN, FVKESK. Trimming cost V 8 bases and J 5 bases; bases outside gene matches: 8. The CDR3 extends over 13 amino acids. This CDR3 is CASDEGAGTEAFF. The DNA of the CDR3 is TGTGCCAGCGACGAGGGGGCTGGTACTGAAGCTTTCTTT.

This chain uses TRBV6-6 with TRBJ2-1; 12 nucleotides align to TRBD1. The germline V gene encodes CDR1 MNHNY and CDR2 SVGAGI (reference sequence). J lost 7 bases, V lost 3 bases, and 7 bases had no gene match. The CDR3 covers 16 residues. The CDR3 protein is CASSYPTGQGANEQFF. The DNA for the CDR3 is TGTGCCAGCAGTTATCCAACGGGACAGGGGGCGAATGAGCAGTTCTTC.

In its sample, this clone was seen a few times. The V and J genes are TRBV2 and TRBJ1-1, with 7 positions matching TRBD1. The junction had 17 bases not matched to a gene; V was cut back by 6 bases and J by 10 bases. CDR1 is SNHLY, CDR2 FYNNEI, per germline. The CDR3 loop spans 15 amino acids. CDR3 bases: TGTGCCAGCAGAGAAAACAGGGGTATGGCGTTCGGAGCTTTCTTT. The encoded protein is CASRENRGMAFGAFF.

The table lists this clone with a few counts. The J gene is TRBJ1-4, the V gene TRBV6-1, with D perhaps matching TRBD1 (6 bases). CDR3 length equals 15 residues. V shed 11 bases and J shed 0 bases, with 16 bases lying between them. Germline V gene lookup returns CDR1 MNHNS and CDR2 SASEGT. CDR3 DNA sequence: TGTGCCCCTCGTGGGGGCTCTGCAACTAATGAAAAACTGTTTTTT. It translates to CAPRGGSATNEKLFF.

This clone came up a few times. The CDR3 reads CASSRVRGMENIQYF. The DNA for the CDR3 is TGTGCCAGCAGTCGAGTAAGGGGTATGGAAAACATTCAGTACTTC. The chain carries TRBV6-1 and TRBJ2-4, with D perhaps matching TRBD1 (5 bases). Trimming took 5 bases from V and 5 from J, leaving 16 bases between them. This CDR3 is built from 15 residues. Germline values: CDR1 MNHNS, CDR2 SASEGT.

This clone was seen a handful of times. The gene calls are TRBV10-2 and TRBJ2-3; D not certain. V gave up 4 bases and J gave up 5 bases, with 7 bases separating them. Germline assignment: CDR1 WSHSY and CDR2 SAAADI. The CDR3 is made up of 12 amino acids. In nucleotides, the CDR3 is TGCGCCAGCAGTGGACGAGGAGATACGCAGTATTTT. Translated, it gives CASSGRGDTQYF.